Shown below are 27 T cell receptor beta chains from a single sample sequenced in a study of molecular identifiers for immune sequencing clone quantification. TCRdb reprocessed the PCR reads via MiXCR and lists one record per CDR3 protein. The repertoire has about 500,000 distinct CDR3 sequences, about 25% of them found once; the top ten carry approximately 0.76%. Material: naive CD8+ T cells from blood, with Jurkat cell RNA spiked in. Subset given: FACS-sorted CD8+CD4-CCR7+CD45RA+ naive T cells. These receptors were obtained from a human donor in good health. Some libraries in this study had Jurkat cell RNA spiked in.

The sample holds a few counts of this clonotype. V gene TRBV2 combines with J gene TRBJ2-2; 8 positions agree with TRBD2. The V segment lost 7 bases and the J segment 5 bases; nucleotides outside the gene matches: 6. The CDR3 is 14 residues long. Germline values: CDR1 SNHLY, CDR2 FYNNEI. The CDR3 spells CASTRLATTGELFF. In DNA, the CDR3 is TGTGCCAGCACTAGACTAGCGACTACCGGGGAGCTGTTTTTT.

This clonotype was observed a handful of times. The CDR3 nucleotides read TGTGCCAGCAGCCCGCGTAGCCTTGTAACTAATGAAAAACTGTTTTTT. Protein: CASSPRSLVTNEKLFF. The chain combines TRBV3-1 with TRBJ1-4; D is undetermined. The V end lost 4 bases, the J end lost 1 base, and 13 bases lay between the germline ends. Germline CDR1 reads LGHDT; CDR2 reads YNNKEL (reference sequence). This CDR3 comprises 16 residues.

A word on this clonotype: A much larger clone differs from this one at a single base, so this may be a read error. This chain's CDR3 is CASSLTRAGTEVFF. Here the CDR3 DNA reads TGTGCCAGCAGTTTAACCAGGGCTGGCACTGAAGTTTTCTTT. The chain combines TRBV12-3 or TRBV12-4 with TRBJ1-1; a weak D match, TRBD1 (5 bases). The CDR3 runs 14 residues.

This CDR3 is CSARPVGGGNEQFF. The DNA of the CDR3 is TGCAGTGCTAGACCTGTTGGCGGAGGCAATGAGCAGTTCTTC. This chain joins TRBV20-1 and TRBJ2-1; D is perhaps TRBD2 (5 bases). The CDR3 loop spans 14 amino acids. The germline V gene has CDR1 DFQATT and CDR2 SNEGSKA (reference sequence). V was trimmed by 2 bases and J by 6 bases, leaving 14 bases between them.

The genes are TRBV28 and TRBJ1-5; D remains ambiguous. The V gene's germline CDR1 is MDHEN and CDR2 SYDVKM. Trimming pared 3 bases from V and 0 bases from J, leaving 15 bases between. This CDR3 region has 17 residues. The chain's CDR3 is CASSFPPSGFSNQPQHF. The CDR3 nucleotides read TGTGCCAGCAGTTTTCCCCCGAGTGGATTTAGCAATCAGCCCCAGCATTTT.

CDR3 sequence reads: CASNPTGTNTGELFF. CDR3 nucleotide sequence: TGTGCCAGCAACCCGACAGGGACAAACACCGGGGAGCTGTTTTTT. This chain links TRBV27 with TRBJ2-2, with TRBD1 matching over 7 bases. Trimming took 7 bases from V and 2 from J; bases not matched to a gene: 7. CDR1 is MNHEY, CDR2 SMNVEV, per germline (reference sequence). CDR3 length equals 15 residues.

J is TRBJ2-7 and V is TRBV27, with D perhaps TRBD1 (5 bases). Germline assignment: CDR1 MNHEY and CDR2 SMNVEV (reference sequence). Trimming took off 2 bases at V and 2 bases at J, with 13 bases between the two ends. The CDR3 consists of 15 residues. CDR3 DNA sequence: TGTGCCAGCAGTTTAAGTTCGGCAGGGCCCTACGAGCAGTACTTC. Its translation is CASSLSSAGPYEQYF.

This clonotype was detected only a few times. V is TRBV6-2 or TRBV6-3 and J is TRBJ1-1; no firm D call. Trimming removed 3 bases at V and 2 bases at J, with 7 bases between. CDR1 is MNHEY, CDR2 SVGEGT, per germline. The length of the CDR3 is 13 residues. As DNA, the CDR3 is TGTGCCAGCAGTTATAAAGGAAACACTGAAGCTTTCTTT. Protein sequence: CASSYKGNTEAFF.

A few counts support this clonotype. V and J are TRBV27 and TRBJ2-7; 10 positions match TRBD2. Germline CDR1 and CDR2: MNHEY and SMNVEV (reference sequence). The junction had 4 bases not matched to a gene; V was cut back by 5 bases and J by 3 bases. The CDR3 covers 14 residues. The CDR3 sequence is CASSSGTSVYEQYF. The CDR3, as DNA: TGTGCCAGCAGTAGCGGGACTAGCGTCTACGAGCAGTACTTC.

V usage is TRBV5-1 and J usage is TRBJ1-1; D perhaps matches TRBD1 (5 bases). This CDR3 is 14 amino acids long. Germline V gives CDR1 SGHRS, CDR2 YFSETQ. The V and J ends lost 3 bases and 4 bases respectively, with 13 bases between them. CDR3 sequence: CASSWGRVGTEAFF. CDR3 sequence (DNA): TGCGCCAGCAGCTGGGGCAGGGTCGGCACTGAAGCTTTCTTT.

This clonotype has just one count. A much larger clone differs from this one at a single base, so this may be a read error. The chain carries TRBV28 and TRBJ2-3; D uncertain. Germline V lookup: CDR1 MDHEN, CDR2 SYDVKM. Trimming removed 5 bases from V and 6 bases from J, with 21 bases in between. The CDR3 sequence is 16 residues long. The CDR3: CASSVRWDVSSDTQYF. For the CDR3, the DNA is TGTGCCAGCAGTGTAAGGTGGGATGTCAGTTCGGATACGCAGTATTTT. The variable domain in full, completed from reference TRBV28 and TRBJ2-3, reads DVKVTQSSRYLVKRTGEKVFLECVQDMDHENMFWYRQDPGLGLRLIYFSYDVKMKEKGDIPEGYSVSREKKERFSLILESASTNQTSMYLCASSVRWDVSSDTQYFGPGTRLTVL.

DNA of the CDR3: TGTGCCAGCAGCTTAAAGGGGGAAACCTACGAGCAGTACTTC. This codes for CASSLKGETYEQYF. J is TRBJ2-7 and V is TRBV7-9, with D perhaps TRBD1 (6 bases). The CDR3 runs 14 residues. The V gene's germline CDR1 is SEHNR and CDR2 FQNEAQ (reference sequence). Trimming left V 2 bases short and J 2 bases short, with 10 bases between.

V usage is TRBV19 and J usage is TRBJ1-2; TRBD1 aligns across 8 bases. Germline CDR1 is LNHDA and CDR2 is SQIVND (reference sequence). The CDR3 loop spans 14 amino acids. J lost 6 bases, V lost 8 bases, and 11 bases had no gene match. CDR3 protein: CASSWTGSLDGYTF. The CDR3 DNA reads TGTGCCAGTTCTTGGACAGGGTCGTTGGATGGCTACACCTTC.

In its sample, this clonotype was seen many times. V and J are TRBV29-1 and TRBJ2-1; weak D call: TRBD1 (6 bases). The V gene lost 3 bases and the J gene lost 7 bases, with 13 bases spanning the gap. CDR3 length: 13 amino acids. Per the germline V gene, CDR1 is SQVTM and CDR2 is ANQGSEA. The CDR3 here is CSVDWDNVNEQFF. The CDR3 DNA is TGCAGCGTTGATTGGGACAACGTGAATGAGCAGTTCTTC.

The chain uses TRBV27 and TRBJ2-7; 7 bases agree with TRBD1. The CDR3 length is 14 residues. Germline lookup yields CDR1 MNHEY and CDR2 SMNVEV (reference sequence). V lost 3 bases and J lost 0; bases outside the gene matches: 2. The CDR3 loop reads CASSFTGASYEQYF. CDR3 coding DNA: TGTGCCAGCAGTTTTACAGGGGCCTCCTACGAGCAGTACTTC.

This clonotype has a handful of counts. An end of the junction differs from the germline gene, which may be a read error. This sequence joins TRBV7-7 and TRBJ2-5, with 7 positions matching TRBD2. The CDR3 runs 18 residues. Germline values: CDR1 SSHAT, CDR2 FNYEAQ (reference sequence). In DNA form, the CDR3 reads TGTGCTAGCAGCTTCCTTAGCGGGCTAGAAATGGGTTTTGAGACCCAGTACTTC. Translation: CASSFLSGLEMGFETQYF.

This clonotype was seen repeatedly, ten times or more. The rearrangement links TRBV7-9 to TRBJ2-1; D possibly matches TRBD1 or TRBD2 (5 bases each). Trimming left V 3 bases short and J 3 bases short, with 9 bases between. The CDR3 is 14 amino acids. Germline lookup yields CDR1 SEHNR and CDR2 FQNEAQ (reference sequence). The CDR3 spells CASSFVGDYNEQFF. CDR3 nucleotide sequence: TGTGCCAGCAGCTTTGTGGGGGACTACAATGAGCAGTTCTTC.

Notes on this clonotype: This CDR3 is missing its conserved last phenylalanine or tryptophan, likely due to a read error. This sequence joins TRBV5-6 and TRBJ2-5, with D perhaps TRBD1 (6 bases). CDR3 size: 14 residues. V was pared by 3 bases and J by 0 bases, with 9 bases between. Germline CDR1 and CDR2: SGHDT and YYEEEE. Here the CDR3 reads CASSYGTYQETQYS. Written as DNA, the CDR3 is TGTGCCAGCAGCTACGGGACATACCAAGAGACCCAGTACTCC.

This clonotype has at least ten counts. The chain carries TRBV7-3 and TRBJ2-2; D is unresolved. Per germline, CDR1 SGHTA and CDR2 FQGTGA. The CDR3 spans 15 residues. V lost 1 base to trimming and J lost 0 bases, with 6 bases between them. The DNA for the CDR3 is TGTGCCAGCAGCTTAATTGCGGCGAACACCGGGGAGCTGTTTTTT. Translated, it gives CASSLIAANTGELFF.

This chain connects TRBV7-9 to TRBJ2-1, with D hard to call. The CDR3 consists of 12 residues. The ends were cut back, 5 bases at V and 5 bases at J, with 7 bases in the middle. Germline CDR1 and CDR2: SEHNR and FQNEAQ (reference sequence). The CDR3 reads CASSVRNNEQFF. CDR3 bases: TGTGCCAGCAGCGTGAGGAACAATGAGCAGTTCTTC.

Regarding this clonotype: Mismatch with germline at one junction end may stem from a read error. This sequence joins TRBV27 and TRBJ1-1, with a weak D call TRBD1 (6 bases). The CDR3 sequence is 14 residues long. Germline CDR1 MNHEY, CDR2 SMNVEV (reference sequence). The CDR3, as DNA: TGTGCCGGCAGTTTAGGGACACCAAACACTGAAGCTTTCTTT. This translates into CAGSLGTPNTEAFF.

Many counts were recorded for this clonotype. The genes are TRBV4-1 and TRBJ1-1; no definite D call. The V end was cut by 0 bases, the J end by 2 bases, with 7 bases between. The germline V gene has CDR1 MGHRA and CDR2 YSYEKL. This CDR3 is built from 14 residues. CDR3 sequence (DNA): TGCGCCAGCAGCCAAGACCAGCTAAACACTGAAGCTTTCTTT. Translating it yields CASSQDQLNTEAFF.

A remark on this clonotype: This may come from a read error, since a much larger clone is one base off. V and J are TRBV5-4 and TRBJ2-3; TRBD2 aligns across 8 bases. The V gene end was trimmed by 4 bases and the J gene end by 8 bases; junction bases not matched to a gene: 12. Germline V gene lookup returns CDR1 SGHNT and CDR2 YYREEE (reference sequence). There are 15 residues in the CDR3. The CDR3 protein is CASSPSAGLAGTQYF. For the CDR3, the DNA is TGTGCCAGCAGCCCGTCGGCCGGACTAGCCGGTACGCAGTATTTT. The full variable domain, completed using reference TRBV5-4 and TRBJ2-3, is ETGVTQSPTHLIKTRGQQVTLRCSSQSGHNTVSWYQQALGQGPQFIFQYYREEENGRGNFPPRFSGLQFPNYSSELNVNALELDDSALYLCASSPSAGLAGTQYFGPGTRLTVL.

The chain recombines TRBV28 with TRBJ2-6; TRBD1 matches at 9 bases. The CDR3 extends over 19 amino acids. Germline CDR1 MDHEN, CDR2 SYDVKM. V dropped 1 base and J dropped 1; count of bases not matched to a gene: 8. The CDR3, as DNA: TGTGCCAGCAGTTTATTACCGGGACAGGGTCAATCTGGGGCCAACGTCCTGACTTTC. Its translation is CASSLLPGQGQSGANVLTF. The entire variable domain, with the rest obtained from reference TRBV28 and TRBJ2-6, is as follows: DVKVTQSSRYLVKRTGEKVFLECVQDMDHENMFWYRQDPGLGLRLIYFSYDVKMKEKGDIPEGYSVSREKKERFSLILESASTNQTSMYLCASSLLPGQGQSGANVLTFGAGSRLTVL.

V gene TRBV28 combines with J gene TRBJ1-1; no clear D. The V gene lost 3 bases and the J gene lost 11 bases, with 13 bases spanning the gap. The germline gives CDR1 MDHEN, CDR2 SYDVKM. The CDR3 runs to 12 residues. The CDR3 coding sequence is TGTGCCAGCAGTTTCTCGGGTTCTCCGGCTTTCTTT. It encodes CASSFSGSPAFF. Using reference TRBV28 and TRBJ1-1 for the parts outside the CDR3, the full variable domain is DVKVTQSSRYLVKRTGEKVFLECVQDMDHENMFWYRQDPGLGLRLIYFSYDVKMKEKGDIPEGYSVSREKKERFSLILESASTNQTSMYLCASSFSGSPAFFGQGTRLTVV.

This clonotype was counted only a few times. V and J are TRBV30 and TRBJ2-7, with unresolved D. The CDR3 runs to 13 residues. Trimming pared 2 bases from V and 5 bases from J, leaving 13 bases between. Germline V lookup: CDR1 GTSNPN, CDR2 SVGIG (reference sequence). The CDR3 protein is CAWSWGMGDEQYF. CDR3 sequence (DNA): TGTGCCTGGAGTTGGGGTATGGGCGACGAGCAGTACTTC.

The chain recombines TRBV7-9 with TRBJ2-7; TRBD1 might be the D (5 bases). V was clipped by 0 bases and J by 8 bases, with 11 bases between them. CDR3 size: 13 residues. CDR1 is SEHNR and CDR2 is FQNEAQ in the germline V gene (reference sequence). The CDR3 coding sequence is TGTGCCAGCAGCTTAGCTGCCAGGGCCAAGCAGTACTTC. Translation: CASSLAARAKQYF.